This T cell receptor beta chain stems from a study of cytomegalovirus exposure and HLA in healthy donors. V dropped 1 base and J dropped 4 bases, with 4 bases sitting between them. CDR1 is DFQATT and CDR2 is SNEGSKA in the germline V gene (reference sequence). This CDR3 contains 11 residues. This clone was counted only a few times. Its antigen is not identified. Vbeta (60) and Jbeta (13) primers were used in the PCR. Sequencing used immunoSEQ multiplex PCR; TCRdb keeps in-frame clones, though not all of them. The sample carries nearly 95,000 clones, 6% to 9% recorded once. Whole-study results and caveats: Diagnosis of cytomegalovirus status made by the classifier reportedly showed high specificity and sensitivity. Researchers reportedly found TCR beta sequences accurately predicted most subjects' HLA-A and HLA-B alleles. A later analysis linked about 17,000 TCR beta sequences to HLA alleles at 0.05 false discovery rate. In a later analysis, common viral pathogens appeared linked to several of the most significant clusters.

This TCR came from a man between 45 and 60 years old in good health and CMV-seronegative. The sample consisted of PBMCs. The rearrangement uses TRBV20-1 and TRBJ2-5; D remains ambiguous. CDR3 nucleotide sequence: TGCAGTGCTAGAGTTCGAGAGACCCAGTACTTC. It encodes CSARVRETQYF.